This TCR beta chain derives from a study of blood T cell repertoires in COVID-19. Across the study: Collection of acute and convalescent COVID-19 samples took place in the United States, Italy and Spain. In each case, the material was cDNA or gDNA derived from T cells, B-cell-depleted T cells, or PBMCs.

Under the authors' procedure: The assay estimated nucleated cells by amplifying reference gene primers. Repertoires were generated with immunoSEQ multiplex PCR, while TCRdb's copy carries only in-frame clones and drops some. V, J and clone size are those of that table, while D and trimming were read from the DNA. The sample contains roughly 40,000 clones, roughly four fifths of which appear only once. The CDR3 length is 15 residues. Trimming pared 5 bases from V and 5 bases from J, leaving 14 bases between. In germline, CDR1 is KGHDR, CDR2 SFDVKD. The chain has TRBV24-1 and TRBJ2-2, with TRBD2 as a possible D gene (6 bases). The receptor was isolated from a human donor with acute or convalescent COVID-19. The donor label of this sample is uncertain. Sequencing was performed on peripheral blood. The CDR3 loop reads CATSGRRAGTGELFF. In DNA form, the CDR3 reads TGTGCCACCAGTGGCCGGAGGGCGGGGACCGGGGAGCTGTTTTTT.